A selection of T cell receptor beta chains follows, all from one sample in a study of blood T cell repertoires in COVID-19. Sequencing used immunoSEQ multiplex PCR; TCRdb keeps in-frame clones, though not all of them. The data hold hundreds of thousands of clones, with 80% to 90% observed a single time. Sequencing was performed on PBMCs or T cells enriched from blood (not recorded which). The receptors here all came from a man between 25 and 39 years old who had recovered from COVID-19. Each CDR3 is given with its conserved first and last residue. The order of the fields is clone size, J gene, V gene, D gene, CDR3 protein, CDR3 DNA. D genes are given only for firm matches. Some rows mark clone size as missing; the rest say once, few, many or name a class of expanded clone.

.	TRBJ1-3	TRBV6-6	.	CASSRKRDRTAGNTIYF	TGTGCCAGCAGCCGAAAACGAGACAGGACAGCTGGAAACACCATATATTTT
few	TRBJ1-3	TRBV7-9	TRBD1	CASSFNQGAGGNTIYF	TGTGCCAGCAGCTTCAATCAGGGGGCTGGTGGAAACACCATATATTTT
.	TRBJ2-3	TRBV5-4	TRBD2	CASSSTLAGPATDTQYF	TGTGCCAGCAGCTCAACCCTAGCGGGACCTGCCACAGATACGCAGTATTTT
many	TRBJ2-5	TRBV18	.	CASSQNSGDVRTQYF	TGTGCCAGCTCGCAAAATAGCGGCGACGTGAGAACCCAGTACTTC
.	TRBJ2-2	TRBV4-1	TRBD1	CASSPTTGVYTGELFF	TGCGCCAGCAGCCCAACAACAGGGGTTTACACCGGGGAGCTGTTTTTT
.	TRBJ1-1	TRBV19	.	CASSIEGVGTEAFF	TGTGCCAGTAGTATAGAGGGAGTAGGAACTGAAGCTTTCTTT
.	TRBJ1-4	TRBV5-4	.	CASSLGTSEKLFF	TGTGCCAGCAGCTTGGGGACATCCGAAAAACTGTTTTTT
.	TRBJ2-5	TRBV10-3	TRBD1	CAMRTGPGETQYF	TGTGCCATGCGGACAGGGCCTGGGGAGACCCAGTACTTC
.	TRBJ2-5	TRBV28	.	CASSKITGTTQETQYF	TGTGCCAGCAGTAAAATAACCGGGACAACTCAAGAGACCCAGTACTTC
.	TRBJ1-5	TRBV19	TRBD1	CASRPHRQGSEQPQHF	TGTGCCAGTAGACCGCATCGACAGGGGAGCGAACAGCCCCAGCATTTT
.	TRBJ1-1	TRBV2	TRBD1	CASTGQGVSTEAFF	TGTGCCAGCACGGGGCAGGGGGTGAGCACTGAAGCTTTCTTT
.	TRBJ2-1	TRBV10-3	.	CAISDSSGLSYNEQFF	TGTGCCATCAGTGACTCGTCGGGATTAAGCTACAATGAGCAGTTCTTC
.	TRBJ2-7	TRBV12-5	TRBD2	CASGPGLAGVRQYF	TGTGCTAGTGGGCCGGGACTAGCGGGCGTGCGGCAGTACTTC
.	TRBJ1-5	TRBV5-4	.	CASSLGGGFNQPQHF	TGTGCCAGCAGCTTGGGCGGAGGGTTCAATCAGCCCCAGCATTTT
.	TRBJ1-1	TRBV7-6	.	CATRLGPGTEAFF	TGTGCCACCCGCCTTGGGCCCGGTACTGAAGCTTTCTTT
.	TRBJ2-1	TRBV18	TRBD2	CASSPALAGEQFF	TGTGCCAGCTCACCCGCATTAGCGGGAGAGCAGTTCTTC
.	TRBJ1-1	TRBV15	TRBD1	CATSRGTGVMNTEAFF	TGTGCCACCAGCAGAGGGACAGGGGTCATGAACACTGAAGCTTTCTTT
.	TRBJ2-1	TRBV29-1	.	CSVEGVWGGNTNEQFF	TGCAGCGTTGAAGGGGTTTGGGGCGGGAACACCAATGAGCAGTTCTTC
.	TRBJ1-1	TRBV4-1	.	CASSGGGTGGTEAFF	TGCGCCAGCAGCGGGGGAGGGACCGGGGGCACTGAAGCTTTCTTT
once	TRBJ2-6	TRBV28	.	CASSRSVGSSGANVLTF	TGTGCCAGCAGCCGATCAGTCGGGAGCTCTGGGGCCAACGTCCTGACTTTC
.	TRBJ2-5	TRBV7-9	.	CASSSTTEREETQYF	TGTGCCAGCAGCTCCACGACTGAGCGGGAAGAGACCCAGTACTTC
.	TRBJ2-3	TRBV29-1	TRBD2	CSVDAGVSTDTQYF	TGCAGCGTTGATGCGGGAGTAAGCACAGATACGCAGTATTTT
.	TRBJ1-6	TRBV5-4	.	CASSLASLSNLHF	TGTGCCAGCAGCTTGGCCTCACTTTCTAACCTCCACTTT
.	TRBJ1-2	TRBV29-1	.	CSVTGNINYGYTF	TGCAGCGTTACAGGGAACATCAACTATGGCTACACCTTC
once	TRBJ2-3	TRBV5-6	.	CASSLASTDTQYF	TGTGCCAGCAGCTTGGCGAGCACAGATACGCAGTATTTT
.	TRBJ1-5	TRBV19	.	CASTLGDYSNQPQHF	TGTGCCAGTACCCTGGGCGATTATAGCAATCAGCCCCAGCATTTT
.	TRBJ2-7	TRBV11-2	TRBD1	CASSFGTGAHEQYF	TGTGCCAGCAGCTTCGGGACAGGGGCCCACGAGCAGTACTTC
.	TRBJ1-5	TRBV4-1	.	CASSWGGGNQPQHF	TGCGCCAGCAGCTGGGGAGGGGGCAATCAGCCCCAGCATTTT
once	TRBJ1-2	TRBV5-5	TRBD1	CASSPDRRNNYRANYGYTF	TGTGCCAGCAGCCCGGACAGGCGAAATAACTATCGAGCTAACTATGGCTACACCTTC
once	TRBJ1-6	TRBV5-1	TRBD1	CASSPGTENSPLHF	TGCGCCAGCAGTCCCGGGACAGAAAATTCACCCCTCCACTTT
.	TRBJ1-2	TRBV9	.	CASSVDRSYGYTF	TGTGCCAGCAGCGTAGACAGGTCCTATGGCTACACCTTC